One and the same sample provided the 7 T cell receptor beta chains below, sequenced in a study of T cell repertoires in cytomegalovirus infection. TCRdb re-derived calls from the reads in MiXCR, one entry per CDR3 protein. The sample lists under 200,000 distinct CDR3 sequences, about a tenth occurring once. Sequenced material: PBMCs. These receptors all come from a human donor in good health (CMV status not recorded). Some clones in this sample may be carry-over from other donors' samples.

CDR3 loop: CASSLRRVTGLPLSYEQYF. CDR3 nucleotides: TGTGCCAGCAGCCTGAGGAGAGTCACAGGGCTGCCCCTCTCCTACGAGCAGTACTTC. The chain joins TRBV14 to TRBJ2-7, with TRBD1 as a possible D gene (6 bases). This CDR3 comprises 19 residues. Looked up from germline, CDR1 is SGHDN and CDR2 is FVKESK. Trimming pared 4 bases from V and 0 bases from J, leaving 25 bases between.

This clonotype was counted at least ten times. The CDR3 loop is CASSYSPWTATYEQYF. The CDR3 DNA follows: TGTGCCAGCAGTTACTCACCATGGACGGCGACCTACGAGCAGTACTTC. The chain uses TRBV6-2 or TRBV6-3 and TRBJ2-7, with D uncertain. The CDR3 totals 16 residues. V dropped 0 bases and J dropped 2 bases, with 14 bases sitting between them. Germline V lookup: CDR1 MNHEY, CDR2 SVGEGT.

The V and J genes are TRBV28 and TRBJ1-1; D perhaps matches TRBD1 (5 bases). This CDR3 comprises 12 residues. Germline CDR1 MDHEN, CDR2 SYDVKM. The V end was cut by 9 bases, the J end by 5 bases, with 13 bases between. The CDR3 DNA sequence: TGTGCCAGTCTCCGTTGGGGGACTGAAGCTTTCTTT. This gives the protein CASLRWGTEAFF.

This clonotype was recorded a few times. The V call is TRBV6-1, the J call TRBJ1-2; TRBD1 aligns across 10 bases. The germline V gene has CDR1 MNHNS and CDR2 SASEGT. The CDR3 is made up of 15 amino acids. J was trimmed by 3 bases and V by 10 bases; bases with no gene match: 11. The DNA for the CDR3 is TGTGCCACCGACAGGGGGCTGGTAGTAGACTATGGCTACACCTTC. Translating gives CATDRGLVVDYGYTF.

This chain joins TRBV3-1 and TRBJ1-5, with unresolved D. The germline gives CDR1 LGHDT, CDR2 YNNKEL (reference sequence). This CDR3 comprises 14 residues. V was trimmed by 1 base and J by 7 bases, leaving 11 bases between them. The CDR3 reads CASSQAGLGQPQHF. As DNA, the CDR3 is TGTGCCAGCAGCCAAGCCGGGTTGGGGCAGCCCCAGCATTTT.

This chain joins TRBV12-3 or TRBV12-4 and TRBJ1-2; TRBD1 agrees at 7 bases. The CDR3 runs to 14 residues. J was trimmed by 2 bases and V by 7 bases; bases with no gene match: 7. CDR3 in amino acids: CASTPTGRNYGYTF. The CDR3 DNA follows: TGTGCCAGCACTCCGACAGGGAGAAACTATGGCTACACCTTC.

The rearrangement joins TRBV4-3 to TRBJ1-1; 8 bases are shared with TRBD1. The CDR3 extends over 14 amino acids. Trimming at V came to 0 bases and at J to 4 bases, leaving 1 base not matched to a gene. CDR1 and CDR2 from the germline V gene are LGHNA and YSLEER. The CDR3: CASSQDTGGTEAFF. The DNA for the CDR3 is TGCGCCAGCAGCCAAGACACAGGGGGCACTGAAGCTTTCTTT.